These T cell receptor beta chains were read from a single sample in a study of long-term antiretroviral therapy in people with HIV. Data came from immunoSEQ multiplex PCR; TCRdb stores just in-frame clones and leaves some out. Of about 28,000 clones listed, 65% to 85% are singletons. The specimen was unsorted PBMCs, collected 0.4 years after starting antiretroviral therapy. Receptors were obtained from a man between 18 and 29 years old with HIV. The CDR3 runs from the conserved cysteine through the conserved F or W. The D gene is left open where the match is weak. Rows may omit the clone size; those that give it use once, few, many or a size class.

d_call	v_call	clone_size	j_call	cdr3_nt	cdr3_aa
TRBD1	TRBV5-1	NA	TRBJ2-3	TGCGCCAGCAGCGTACAGGGGGCGGGCACAGATACGCAGTATTTT	CASSVQGAGTDTQYF
NA	TRBV4-3	NA	TRBJ2-7	TGCGCCAGCAGCCCGGGGGACACGTCGGTCGAGCAGTACTTC	CASSPGDTSVEQYF
NA	TRBV7-2	NA	TRBJ2-1	TGTGCCAGCAGCTTAGGGTCTCTGGGCGGGGTAGGAAACAATGAGCAGTTCTTC	CASSLGSLGGVGNNEQFF
TRBD2	TRBV7-3	NA	TRBJ2-3	TGTGCCAGCAGCTTATTCCAGCGGGAGGCAGAAGATACGCAGTATTTT	CASSLFQREAEDTQYF
NA	TRBV5-1	NA	TRBJ2-3	TGCGCCAGCAGCTCCCCGAGGGGCTCGGGAGATACGCAGTATTTT	CASSSPRGSGDTQYF
NA	TRBV28	few	TRBJ1-2	TGTGCCACTTCGGACAGTCGGTATGGCTACACCTTC	CATSDSRYGYTF
TRBD1	TRBV4-3	NA	TRBJ1-5	TGCGCCAGCAGCCAGGTTACAGGGGGCAATCAGCCCCAGCATTTT	CASSQVTGGNQPQHF
NA	TRBV11-2	few	TRBJ1-2	TGTGCCAGCAGCACCATTGGCCGGCAGGGCCGAAACTATGGCTACACCTTC	CASSTIGRQGRNYGYTF
NA	TRBV5-1	NA	TRBJ2-7	TGCGCCAGCAGGGAATGGGACGGCTCCTACGAGCAGTACTTC	CASREWDGSYEQYF
TRBD1	TRBV7-2	NA	TRBJ2-7	TGTGCCAGCAGCTTGGACAGGGTGGAGCAGTACTTC	CASSLDRVEQYF
NA	TRBV9	few	TRBJ2-3	TGTGCCAGCAGCGTAGTATGGGGGGATACGCAGTATTTT	CASSVVWGDTQYF
NA	TRBV28	NA	TRBJ2-5	TGTGCCAGCAGTCTATATCCAGGGTGGGGAATTCAAGAGACCCAGTACTTC	CASSLYPGWGIQETQYF
NA	TRBV9	NA	TRBJ2-1	TGTGCCAGCAGCGTTCCGACGACGGGCTCCTACAATGAGCAGTTCTTC	CASSVPTTGSYNEQFF
NA	TRBV19	NA	TRBJ1-1	TGTGCCAGCAATAAACAGGGCACTGAAGCTTTCTTT	CASNKQGTEAFF
NA	TRBV7-6	NA	TRBJ2-3	TGTGCCAGCAGCCCCGACGCCGAAGATACGCAGTATTTT	CASSPDAEDTQYF
NA	TRBV4-1	NA	TRBJ1-5	TGCGCCAGCAGCCAAGAGAGGGGGGCGCGGAGCAATCAGCCCCAGCATTTT	CASSQERGARSNQPQHF
NA	TRBV4-1	NA	TRBJ2-7	TGCGCCAGCTCACGGGACACCTCCTACGAGCAGTACTTC	CASSRDTSYEQYF
TRBD1	TRBV27	once	TRBJ1-1	TGTGCCAGCAGAAGGACAGGGTTTAACACTGAAGCTTTCTTT	CASRRTGFNTEAFF
NA	TRBV6-1	NA	TRBJ1-2	TGTGCCAGCAGACCCGCCTCAGCTAACTATGGCTACACCTTC	CASRPASANYGYTF
NA	TRBV19	NA	TRBJ1-4	TGTGCCAGTAGTGTAACAGGTTCAATAATGGAAAAACTGTTTTTT	CASSVTGSIMEKLFF
NA	TRBV15	NA	TRBJ1-1	TGTGCCACCAGCAGAGGGGGGATTGAGAACACTGAAGCTTTCTTT	CATSRGGIENTEAFF
NA	TRBV15	NA	TRBJ1-5	TGTGCCACCAGCACAGGTTGGAGCAATCAGCCCCAGCATTTT	CATSTGWSNQPQHF
TRBD1	TRBV6-1	NA	TRBJ2-7	TGTGCCAGCAGTGAAGAGGACAGGGGTTTGGACGAGCAGTACTTC	CASSEEDRGLDEQYF
NA	TRBV4-3	NA	TRBJ1-1	TGCGCCAGCAGCCAAGATTCCTACACTGAAGCTTTCTTT	CASSQDSYTEAFF
NA	TRBV15	once	TRBJ2-3	TGTGCCACCAGCAGAGCTGGGCCGGATACGCAGTATTTT	CATSRAGPDTQYF
NA	TRBV19	NA	TRBJ1-1	TGTGCCAGTAGTATAGTGGAGAGGAACACTGAAGCTTTCTTT	CASSIVERNTEAFF
TRBD1	TRBV5-1	NA	TRBJ1-1	TGCGCCAGCAGCCCGGACAGGGGTTTGAACACTGAAGCTTTCTTT	CASSPDRGLNTEAFF
NA	TRBV27	NA	TRBJ1-2	TGTGCCAGCAGTTTGACAGGCCATAACTATGGCTACACCTTC	CASSLTGHNYGYTF
NA	TRBV6-5	few	TRBJ2-2	TGTGCCAGCAGTTACGGTGGGGGGACCGGGGAGCTGTTTTTT	CASSYGGGTGELFF
TRBD2	TRBV9	NA	TRBJ2-7	TGTGCCAGCAGCCCCGTGGGACTAGCGGGGGACGCGAGCTCCTACGAGCAGTACTTC	CASSPVGLAGDASSYEQYF
TRBD1	TRBV15	NA	TRBJ2-7	TGTGCCACCAGCAGAACAGGGGCCATATTCGAGCAGTACTTC	CATSRTGAIFEQYF
NA	TRBV5-6	NA	TRBJ2-7	TGTGCCAGCAGCTCTACCCTCCGACAGGTCCGGGGGGAGCAGTACTTC	CASSSTLRQVRGEQYF